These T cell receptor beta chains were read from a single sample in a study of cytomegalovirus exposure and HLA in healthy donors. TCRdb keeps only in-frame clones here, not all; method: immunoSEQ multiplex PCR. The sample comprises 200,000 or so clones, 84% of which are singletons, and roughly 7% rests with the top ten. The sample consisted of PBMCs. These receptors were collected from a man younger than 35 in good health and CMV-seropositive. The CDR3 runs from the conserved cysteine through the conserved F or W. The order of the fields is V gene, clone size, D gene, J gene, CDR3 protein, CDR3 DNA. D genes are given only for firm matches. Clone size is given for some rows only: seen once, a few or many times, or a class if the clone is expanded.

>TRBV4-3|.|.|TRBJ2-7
CASSQGMITTQGYEQYF
TGCGCCAGCAGCCAAGGAATGATAACAACCCAGGGGTACGAGCAGTACTTC
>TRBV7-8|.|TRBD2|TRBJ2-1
CASSQLAGAYNEQFF
TGTGCCAGCAGCCAGCTAGCGGGAGCGTACAATGAGCAGTTCTTC
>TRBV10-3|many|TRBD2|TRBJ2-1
CAISESTSGRVSDEQFF
TGTGCCATCAGTGAGTCAACTAGCGGGAGGGTTTCGGATGAGCAGTTCTTC
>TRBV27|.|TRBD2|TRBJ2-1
CASSSLAGGLDEQFF
TGTGCCAGCAGTTCCTTAGCGGGGGGGTTGGATGAGCAGTTCTTC
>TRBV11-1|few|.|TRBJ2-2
CASSAVNTGELFF
TGTGCCAGTTCAGCGGTAAACACCGGGGAGCTGTTTTTT
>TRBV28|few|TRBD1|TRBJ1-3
CASSATGGAGNTIYF
TGTGCCAGCAGTGCGACAGGGGGCGCTGGAAACACCATATATTTT
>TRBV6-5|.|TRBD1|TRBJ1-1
CASSYRMTGGYTEAFF
TGTGCCAGCAGTTACAGGATGACAGGGGGATACACTGAAGCTTTCTTT
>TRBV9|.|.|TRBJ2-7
CASSVGDSYEQYF
TGTGCCAGCAGCGTTGGAGATTCCTACGAGCAGTACTTC
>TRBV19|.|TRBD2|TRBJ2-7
CASSLLAMREQYF
TGTGCCAGTAGCCTACTAGCGATGAGGGAGCAGTACTTC
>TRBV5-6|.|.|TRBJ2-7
CASSPPLGGLDYEQYF
TGTGCCAGCAGCCCACCGTTAGGCGGGCTCGATTACGAGCAGTACTTC
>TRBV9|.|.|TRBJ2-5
CASSVGIGSQETQYF
TGTGCCAGCAGCGTAGGTATCGGGAGCCAAGAGACCCAGTACTTC
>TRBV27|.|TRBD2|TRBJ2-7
CASSLGLAGVYEQYF
TGTGCCAGCAGTTTAGGACTAGCGGGAGTGTACGAGCAGTACTTC
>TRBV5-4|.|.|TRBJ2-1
CATRTRGGSSYNEQFF
TGTGCCACGAGGACCCGAGGGGGAAGCTCCTACAATGAGCAGTTCTTC
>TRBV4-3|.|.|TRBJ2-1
CASSQHSYNEQFF
TGCGCCAGCAGCCAGCACAGCTACAATGAGCAGTTCTTC
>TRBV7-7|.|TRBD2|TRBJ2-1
CASSLTSGRANEQFF
TGTGCCAGCAGCTTGACTAGCGGGAGGGCCAATGAGCAGTTCTTC
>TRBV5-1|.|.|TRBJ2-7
CASSFQSPSYEQYF
TGCGCCAGCAGCTTCCAGTCCCCCTCCTACGAGCAGTACTTC
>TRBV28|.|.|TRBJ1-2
CASGVGGNYGYTF
TGTGCCAGCGGGGTGGGAGGGAACTATGGCTACACCTTC
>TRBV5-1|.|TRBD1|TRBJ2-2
CASSLTGTGGHTGELFF
TGCGCCAGCAGCTTGACCGGGACAGGGGGTCACACCGGGGAGCTGTTTTTT
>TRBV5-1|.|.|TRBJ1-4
CASSAWTVPNEKLFF
TGCGCCAGCAGCGCATGGACAGTCCCAAATGAAAAACTGTTTTTT
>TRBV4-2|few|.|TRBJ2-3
CASSQEAEPTDTQYF
TGTGCCAGCAGCCAAGAAGCGGAGCCCACAGATACGCAGTATTTT
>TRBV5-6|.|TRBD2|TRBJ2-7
CASSPGGVGLAMGEQYF
TGTGCCAGCAGCCCGGGAGGGGTGGGACTAGCGATGGGTGAGCAGTACTTC
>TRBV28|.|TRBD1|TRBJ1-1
CASRDRWDTEAFF
TGTGCCAGCAGGGACAGGTGGGACACTGAAGCTTTCTTT
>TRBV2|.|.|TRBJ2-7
CASSSLGTRGEQYF
TGTGCCAGCAGTTCTCTTGGGACAAGAGGCGAGCAGTACTTC
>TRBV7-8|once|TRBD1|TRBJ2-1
CASSLNRGQTDNEQFF
TGTGCCAGCAGCTTAAACAGGGGGCAAACGGACAATGAGCAGTTCTTC
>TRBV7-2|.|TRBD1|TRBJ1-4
CASSFGQGEEKLFF
TGTGCCAGCAGCTTTGGGCAGGGGGAGGAAAAACTGTTTTTT
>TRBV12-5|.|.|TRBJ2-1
CASGPGHEQFF
TGTGCTAGTGGCCCCGGTCATGAGCAGTTCTTC
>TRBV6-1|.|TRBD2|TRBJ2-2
CAVPGTSGSRLFF
TGTGCCGTCCCCGGGACTAGCGGGAGTCGGCTGTTTTTT
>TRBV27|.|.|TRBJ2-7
CATGLTGTFQEQYF
TGTGCCACCGGGCTTACCGGGACTTTCCAGGAGCAGTACTTC
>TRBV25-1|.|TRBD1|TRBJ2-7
CASSLGTGYEQYF
TGTGCCAGCAGTCTCGGGACAGGGTACGAGCAGTACTTC
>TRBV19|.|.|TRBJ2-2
CASSPRLSDTGELFF
TGTGCCAGTAGCCCCCGACTTTCCGACACCGGGGAGCTGTTTTTT
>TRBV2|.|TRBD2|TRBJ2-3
CASSLAGGSLDTQYF
TGTGCCAGCAGTTTAGCGGGAGGATCATTGGATACGCAGTATTTT
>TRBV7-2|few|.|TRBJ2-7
CASSLRVGSYSYEQYF
TGTGCCAGCAGCTTACGGGTCGGGAGCTACTCCTACGAGCAGTACTTC